Sequencing of this TCR beta chain was carried out in a study of T cell responses to AZD1222 COVID-19 vaccine. Study-level points and caveats: Spike as a whole was targeted by vaccine-associated CD4 TCRs, dominant at 160-218 and 743-854. Spike-specific TCR depth and breadth grew after two AZD1222 doses.

As regards this clone: Its antigen is undetermined.

Sequenced by immunoSEQ multiplex PCR; TCRdb stores in-frame clones only, minus some. The sample contains over 95,000 clones, approximately 91% of which appear only once. The CDR3 is made up of 17 amino acids. J gave up 2 bases and V 5 bases, and 7 bases lay outside the gene matches. CDR1 and CDR2 (germline): SEHNR, FQNEAQ (reference sequence). Here the sequenced sample was peripheral blood, taken 28 days after the second AZD1222 dose. The chain combines TRBV7-9 with TRBJ2-1; 12 bases line up with TRBD2. The source is an adult who received the AZD1222 COVID-19 vaccine. The CDR3 region is CASSARLAGEAYNEQFF. CDR3 bases: TGTGCCAGCAGCGCAAGACTAGCGGGAGAAGCCTACAATGAGCAGTTCTTC.